The clone carrying this T cell receptor beta chain has just a few counts. Its antigen is not known. The primer mix had 60 Vbeta and 13 Jbeta primers. The assay was immunoSEQ multiplex PCR, and TCRdb's table has in-frame clones only and misses some. Here the sample spans under 200,000 clones, 68% being singletons. This sample stems from a study of cytomegalovirus exposure and HLA in healthy donors. Study conclusions and caveats: One variant, a missense change in DCLRE1C, was linked in a later analysis to TCR beta V- and J-gene trimming. Sequence variants that were highly shared formed a cluster that was likely a sequencing artifact. Cytomegalovirus-associated TCR beta chains were listed, numbering roughly 150.

The V gene lost 8 bases and the J gene lost 0 bases, with 14 bases spanning the gap. The CDR3 length is 14 residues. Germline CDR1 is SGHRS and CDR2 is YFSETQ. This TCR came from a man in his fifties in good health and CMV-seronegative. What was sequenced was PBMCs. This sequence joins TRBV5-1 and TRBJ2-5, with D maybe TRBD2 (6 bases). CDR3 sequence: CASARGGNQETQYF. CDR3 sequence (DNA): TGCGCCAGTGCCAGAGGAGGGAACCAAGAGACCCAGTACTTC.